This TCR beta chain was documented in a study of shared clonotypes between healthy human individuals (dated by TCRdb to between 2020 and 2021). In the study overall: The cohort comprised a couple of women and a few men aged 18 to 49 years. To increase sequencing depth and limit assay-specific biases, different laboratories used diverse techniques to prepare libraries and sequence TCR repertoires. Per donor, three plates each were used for CD4 naive and CD4 memory, two for CD8 naive, and one for CD8 memory. To estimate repertoire size and how much clonotypes are shared between individuals, the study performed deep sequencing of blood TCR repertoires from about five healthy adults. Leukapheresis yielded between about 0.94 and 8.9 billion PBMCs per donor. Study-wide findings and limitations: Rarefaction of sorted-subset datasets indicated incomplete sequencing despite the large sequencing depth. Clonotypes shared by all four sorted-subset donors showed higher generation probabilities than non-shared clonotypes. Larger estimated clonotype richness was generally found for naive subsets than for memory subsets. The genetic and exposure-history diversity represented was limited by the small number of donors. Pairwise subsampling indicated that sequencing depth was expected to affect the degree of clonotype sharing among donors. Sampling was limited to blood, and TCR repertoires in tissue likely differ from TCR repertoires in blood. Around 5% of naive CD4, roughly 3.5% of naive CD8, approximately 2.2% of memory CD4, and approximately 0.39% of memory CD8 clonotypes were shared across several donors.

Comments on this clone: Its antigen target is currently unknown. No qualities accompany the bases; no much larger clone lies one base away.

Healthy HIV-negative adults with no recently reported acute infections or vaccinations were included as donors. Every donor was a Caucasian adult residing in Nashville, Tennessee, USA. CD4+ T cells were enriched through magnetic negative selection, after which naive cells were positively selected on CD45RA and the remaining negative fraction served as the memory subset. Blood was obtained by leukapheresis, after which PBMCs were separated by Ficoll-Histopaque density gradient centrifugation and cryopreserved in liquid nitrogen vapor phase. Analytical flow cytometry was used to check the purity and quantity of each magnetically sorted T cell population. Genomic DNA was isolated from every sorted fraction and measured by UV absorbance on a Nanodrop 2000c. TCR CDR3 regions were amplified from genomic DNA by multiplex PCR using the deep immunoSEQ assay. Extracted genomic DNA from each cell subset was spread evenly across all wells of several immunoSEQ 96-well plates, with each plate serving as a replicate. Each replicate PCR for sorted subsets received around 200 ng genomic DNA, equal to 28,000 or so T cell genomes. The purified libraries were quantified using a Qubit 3.0 fluorometer, sized with a Bioanalyzer 2100, and then quantified again using the KAPA Library Quantification kit. Every immunoSEQ 96-well plate was sequenced on a separate single-read 150-cycle Illumina NextSeq 550 flow cell. In the paper's pipeline: Because the immunoSEQ output held only junctional sequences and lacked quality scores, the filtering could not match the filtering applied to full-length reads. To assign V/J genes and CDR3, sequences were annotated using PyIR, a Python wrapper for IgBLAST v1.9, with IMGT germline references. Any read was removed if the V/J assignment was weak (E-value above 1e-6), the CDR3 was missing, or the read contained stop codons, out-of-frame junctions, or ambiguous translated residues. V3J clonotypes were defined as sequences sharing an identical inferred V gene, J gene, and CDR3 amino acid sequence. To compute the percentage overlap between repertoires, the number of shared unique clonotypes was divided by the size of the smaller repertoire. Three approaches were used to assess repertoire richness: RTK rarefaction, the Chao1 estimator, and Recon v2.1 estimates of unobserved clonotypes. Generation probabilities were computed with OLGA for all TCRbeta clonotypes obtained by the gDNA method from several donors. Drawn from immuneACCESS, this table holds only the in-frame rearrangements with V and J called that TCRdb kept. Clones are partly lost; checked studies trace under half to an unresolved V gene and leave the rest unexplained. V and J calls and clone size are copied from that table; D and trimming were computed from the DNA. In this sample the table shows about 1.5 million clones, nearly 99% of which occur a single time. The top ten clonotypes cover approximately 0.45% of the sample.

CDR1 SGHRS and CDR2 YFSETQ were looked up in the germline V gene. Ends trimmed: V by 0 bases, J by 3 bases; bases unmatched to a gene: 5. From its cysteine to its phenylalanine, the CDR3 spans 16 amino acids. Only the CDR3 part of the read is kept: 48 bases, read in frame from the first base. The rearranged segments are TRBV5-1 and TRBJ2-2, and 7 junctional nucleotides match TRBD2. Sequenced sample: naive CD4+ T cells sorted from blood. In light of the paper, this sample's cell subset or site label describes: CD45RA+ positively selected. The receptor was derived from a man aged 30 to 45 in good health. The CDR3 region has the sequence CASSLASLADTGELFF. The sequence in DNA is TGCGCCAGCAGCTTGGCCTCTCTAGCGGACACCGGGGAGCTGTTTTTT.